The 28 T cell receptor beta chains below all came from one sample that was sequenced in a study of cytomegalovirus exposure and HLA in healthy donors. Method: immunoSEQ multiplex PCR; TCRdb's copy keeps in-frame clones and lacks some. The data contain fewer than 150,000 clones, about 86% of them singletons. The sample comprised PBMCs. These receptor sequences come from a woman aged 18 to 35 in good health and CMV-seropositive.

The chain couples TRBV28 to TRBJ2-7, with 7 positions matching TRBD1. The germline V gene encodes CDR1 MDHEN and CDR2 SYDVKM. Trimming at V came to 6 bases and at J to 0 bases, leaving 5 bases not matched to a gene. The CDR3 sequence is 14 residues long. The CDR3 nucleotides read TGTGCCAGCAGGGGGACAGCCGGCTCCTACGAGCAGTACTTC. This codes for CASRGTAGSYEQYF.

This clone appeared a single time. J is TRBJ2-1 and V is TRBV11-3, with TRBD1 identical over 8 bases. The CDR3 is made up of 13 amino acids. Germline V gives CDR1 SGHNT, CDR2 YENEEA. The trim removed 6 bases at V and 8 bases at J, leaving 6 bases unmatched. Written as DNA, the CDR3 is TGTGCCAGCAGTCGGACAGGGACCCATGAGCAGTTCTTC. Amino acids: CASSRTGTHEQFF.

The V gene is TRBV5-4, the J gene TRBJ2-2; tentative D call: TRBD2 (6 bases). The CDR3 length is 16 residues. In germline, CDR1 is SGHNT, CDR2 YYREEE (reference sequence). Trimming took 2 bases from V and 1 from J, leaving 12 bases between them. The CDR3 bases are TGTGCCAGCAGCTTCGGCGGGGCACAGAACACCGGGGAGCTGTTTTTT. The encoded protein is CASSFGGAQNTGELFF.

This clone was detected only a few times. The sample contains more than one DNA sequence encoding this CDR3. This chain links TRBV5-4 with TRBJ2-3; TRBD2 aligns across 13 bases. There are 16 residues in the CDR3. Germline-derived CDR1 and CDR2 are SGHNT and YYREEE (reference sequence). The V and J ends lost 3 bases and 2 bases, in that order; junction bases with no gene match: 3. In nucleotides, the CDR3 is TGTGCCAGCAGCTCGGGACTAGCGGGGTCCACAGATACGCAGTATTTT. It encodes CASSSGLAGSTDTQYF.

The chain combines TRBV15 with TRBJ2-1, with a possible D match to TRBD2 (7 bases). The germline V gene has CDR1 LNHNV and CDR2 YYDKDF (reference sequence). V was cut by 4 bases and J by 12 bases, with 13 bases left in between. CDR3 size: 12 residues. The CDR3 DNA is TGTGCCACCAGCAAACGAGGGGGGGTGCAGTTCTTC. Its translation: CATSKRGGVQFF.

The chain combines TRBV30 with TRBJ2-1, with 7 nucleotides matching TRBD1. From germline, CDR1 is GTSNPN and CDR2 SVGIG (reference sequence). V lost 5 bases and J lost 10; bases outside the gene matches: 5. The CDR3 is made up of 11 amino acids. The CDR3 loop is CAWVRDSEQFF. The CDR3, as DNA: TGTGCCTGGGTTCGGGACAGCGAGCAGTTCTTC.

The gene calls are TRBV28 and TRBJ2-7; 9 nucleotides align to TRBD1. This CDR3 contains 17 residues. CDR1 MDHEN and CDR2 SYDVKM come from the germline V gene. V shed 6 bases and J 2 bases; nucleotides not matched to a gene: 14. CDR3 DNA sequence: TGTGCCAGCAGCCTCATATGGACAGGGGTCCTACCCTACGAGCAGTACTTC. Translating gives CASSLIWTGVLPYEQYF.

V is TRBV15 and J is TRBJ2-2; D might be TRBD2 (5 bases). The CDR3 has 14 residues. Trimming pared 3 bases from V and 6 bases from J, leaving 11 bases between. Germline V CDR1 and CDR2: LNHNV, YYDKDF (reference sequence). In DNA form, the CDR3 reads TGTGCCACCAGCAGCTTACGGGGATCCGGGGAGCTGTTTTTT. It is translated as CATSSLRGSGELFF. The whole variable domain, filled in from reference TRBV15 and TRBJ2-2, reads DAMVIQNPRYQVTQFGKPVTLSCSQTLNHNVMYWYQQKSSQAPKLLFHYYDKDFNNEADTPDNFQSRRPNTSFCFLDIRSPGLGDTAMYLCATSSLRGSGELFFGEGSRLTVL.

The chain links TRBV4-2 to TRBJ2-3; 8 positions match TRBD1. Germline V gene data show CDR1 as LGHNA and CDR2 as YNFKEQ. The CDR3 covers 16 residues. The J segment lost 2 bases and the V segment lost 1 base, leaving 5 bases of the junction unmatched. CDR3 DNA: TGTGCCAGCAGCCAAGTTGGGGACAGGCACACAGATACGCAGTATTTT. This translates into CASSQVGDRHTDTQYF.

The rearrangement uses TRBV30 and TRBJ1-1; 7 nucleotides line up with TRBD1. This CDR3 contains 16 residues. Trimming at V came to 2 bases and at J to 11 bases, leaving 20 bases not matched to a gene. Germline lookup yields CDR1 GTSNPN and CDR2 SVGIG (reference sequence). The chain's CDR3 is CAWSPSQLRGRKGAFF. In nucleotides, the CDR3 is TGTGCCTGGAGTCCGTCCCAACTAAGGGGGCGGAAAGGGGCTTTCTTT.

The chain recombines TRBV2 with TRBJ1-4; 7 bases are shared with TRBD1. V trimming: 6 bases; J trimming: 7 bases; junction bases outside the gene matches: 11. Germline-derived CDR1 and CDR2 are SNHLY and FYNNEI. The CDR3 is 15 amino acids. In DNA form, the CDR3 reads TGTGCCAGCAGCGTCGACAGGGCCAGCGGTGAAAAACTGTTTTTT. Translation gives CASSVDRASGEKLFF. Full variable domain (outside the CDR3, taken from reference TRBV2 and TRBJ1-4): EPEVTQTPSHQVTQMGQEVILRCVPISNHLYFYWYRQILGQKVEFLVSFYNNEISEKSEIFDDQFSVERPDGSNFTLKIRSTKLEDSAMYFCASSVDRASGEKLFFGSGTQLSVL.

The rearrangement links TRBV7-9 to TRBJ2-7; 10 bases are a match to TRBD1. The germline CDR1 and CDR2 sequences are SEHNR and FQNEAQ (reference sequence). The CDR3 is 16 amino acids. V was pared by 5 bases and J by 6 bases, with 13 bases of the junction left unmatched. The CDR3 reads CASSPLPGTGEAEQYF. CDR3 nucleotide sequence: TGTGCCAGCAGCCCACTCCCCGGGACAGGGGAGGCCGAGCAGTACTTC.

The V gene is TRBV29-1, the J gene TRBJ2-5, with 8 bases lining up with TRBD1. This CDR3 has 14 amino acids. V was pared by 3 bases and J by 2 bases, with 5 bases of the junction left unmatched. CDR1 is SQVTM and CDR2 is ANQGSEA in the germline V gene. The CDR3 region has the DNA TGCAGCGTTGATTCCCGGGACAGGCAAGAGACCCAGTACTTC. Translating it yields CSVDSRDRQETQYF.

As DNA, the CDR3 is TGTGCCAGCAGGACGACAGGGGACAATTCACCCCTCCACTTT. This sequence encodes CASRTTGDNSPLHF. The chain links TRBV6-4 to TRBJ1-6; TRBD1 matches at 8 bases. This CDR3 is built from 14 residues. CDR1 MRHNA and CDR2 SNTAGT come from the germline V gene. V lost 6 bases and J lost 7; bases outside the gene matches: 5.

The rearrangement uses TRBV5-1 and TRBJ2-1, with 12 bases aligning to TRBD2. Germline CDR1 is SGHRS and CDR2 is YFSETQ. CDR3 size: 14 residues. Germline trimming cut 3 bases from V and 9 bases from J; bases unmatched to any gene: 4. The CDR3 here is CASSSSGRAPEQFF. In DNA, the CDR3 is TGCGCCAGCAGCTCTAGCGGGAGGGCCCCTGAGCAGTTCTTC. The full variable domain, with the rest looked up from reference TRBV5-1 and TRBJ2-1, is KAGVTQTPRYLIKTRGQQVTLSCSPISGHRSVSWYQQTPGQGLQFLFEYFSETQRNKGNFPGRFSGRQFSNSRSEMNVSTLELGDSALYLCASSSSGRAPEQFFGPGTRLTVL.

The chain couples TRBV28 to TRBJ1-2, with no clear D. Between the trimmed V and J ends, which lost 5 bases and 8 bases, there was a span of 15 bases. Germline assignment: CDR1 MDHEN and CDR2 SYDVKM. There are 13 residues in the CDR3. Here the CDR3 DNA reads TGTGCCAGCAGTGAAAAGAGGAGAAGGGGCTACACCTTC. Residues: CASSEKRRRGYTF.

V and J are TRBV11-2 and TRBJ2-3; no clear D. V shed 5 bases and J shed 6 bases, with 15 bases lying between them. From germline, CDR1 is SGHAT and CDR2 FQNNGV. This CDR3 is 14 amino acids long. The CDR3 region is CASSRGPFWDTQYF. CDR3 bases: TGTGCCAGCAGCCGTGGGCCTTTCTGGGATACGCAGTATTTT.

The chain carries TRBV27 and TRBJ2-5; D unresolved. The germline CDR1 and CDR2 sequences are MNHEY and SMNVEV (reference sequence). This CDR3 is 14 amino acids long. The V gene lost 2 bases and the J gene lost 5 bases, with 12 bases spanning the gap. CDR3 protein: CASSLSRAAETQYF. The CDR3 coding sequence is TGTGCCAGCAGTTTAAGTCGAGCCGCTGAGACCCAGTACTTC.

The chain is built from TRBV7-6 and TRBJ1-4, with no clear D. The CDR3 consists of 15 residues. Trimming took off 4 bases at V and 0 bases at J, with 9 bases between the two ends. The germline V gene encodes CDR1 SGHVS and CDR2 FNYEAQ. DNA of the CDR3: TGTGCCAGCAGCTCCCCGACAACAACTAATGAAAAACTGTTTTTT. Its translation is CASSSPTTTNEKLFF.

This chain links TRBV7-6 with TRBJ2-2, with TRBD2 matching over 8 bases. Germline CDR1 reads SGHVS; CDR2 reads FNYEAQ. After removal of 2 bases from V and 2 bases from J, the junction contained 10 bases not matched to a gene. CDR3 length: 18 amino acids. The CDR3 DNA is TGTGCCAGCAGCTTAACCCTCCCGGGGGGGGCCAACACCGGGGAGCTGTTTTTT. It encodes CASSLTLPGGANTGELFF.

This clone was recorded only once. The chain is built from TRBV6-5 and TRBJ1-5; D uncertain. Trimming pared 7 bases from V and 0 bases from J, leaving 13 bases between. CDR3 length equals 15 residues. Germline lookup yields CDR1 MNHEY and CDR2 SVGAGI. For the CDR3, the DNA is TGTGCCAGCAAGAGGGCGCGGAGTAGCAATCAGCCCCAGCATTTT. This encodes CASKRARSSNQPQHF.

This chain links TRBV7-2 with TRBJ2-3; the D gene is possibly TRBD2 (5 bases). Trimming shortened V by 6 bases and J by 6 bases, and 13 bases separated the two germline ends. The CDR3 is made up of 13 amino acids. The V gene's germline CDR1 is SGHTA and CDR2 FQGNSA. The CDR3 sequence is CASRRSEKDTQYF. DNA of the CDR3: TGTGCCAGCAGGCGTAGCGAGAAGGATACGCAGTATTTT.

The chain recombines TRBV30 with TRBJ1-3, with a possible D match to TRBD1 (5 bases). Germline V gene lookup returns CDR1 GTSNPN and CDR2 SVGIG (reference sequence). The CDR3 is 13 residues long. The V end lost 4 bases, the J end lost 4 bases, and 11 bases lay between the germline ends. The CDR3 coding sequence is TGTGCCTGGAATGTACAGGCGGGAAACACCATATATTTT. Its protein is CAWNVQAGNTIYF.

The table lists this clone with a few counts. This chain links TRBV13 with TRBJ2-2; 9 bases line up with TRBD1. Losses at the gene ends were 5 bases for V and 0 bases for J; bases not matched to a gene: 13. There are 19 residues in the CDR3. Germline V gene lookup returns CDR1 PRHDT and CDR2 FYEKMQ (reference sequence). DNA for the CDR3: TGTGCCAGCAGCCCAGGCCCGGACAGGGGTGTTTCGAACACCGGGGAGCTGTTTTTT. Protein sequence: CASSPGPDRGVSNTGELFF.

The CDR3 nucleotides read TGTGCCAGTAGCGAAAACAGGGGGCGCGACACTGAAGCTTTCTTT. Its translation: CASSENRGRDTEAFF. The chain uses TRBV19 and TRBJ1-1; the match to TRBD1 covers 9 bases. The V and J ends lost 6 bases and 3 bases, in that order; junction bases with no gene match: 8. CDR1 and CDR2 (germline): LNHDA, SQIVND (reference sequence). CDR3 length: 15 amino acids.

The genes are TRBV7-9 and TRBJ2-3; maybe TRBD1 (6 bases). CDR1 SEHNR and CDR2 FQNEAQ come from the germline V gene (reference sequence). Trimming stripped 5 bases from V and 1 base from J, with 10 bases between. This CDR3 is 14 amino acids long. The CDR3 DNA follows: TGTGCCAGCAGCATAAGACAGGGCACAGATACGCAGTATTTT. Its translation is CASSIRQGTDTQYF.

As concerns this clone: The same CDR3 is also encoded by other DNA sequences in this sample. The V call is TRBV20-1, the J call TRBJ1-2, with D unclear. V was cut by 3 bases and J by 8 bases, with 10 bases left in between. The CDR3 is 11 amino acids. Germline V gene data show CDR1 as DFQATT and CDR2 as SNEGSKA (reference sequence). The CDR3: CSASRGYGYTF. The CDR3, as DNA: TGCAGTGCTAGCCGGGGTTACGGCTACACCTTC.

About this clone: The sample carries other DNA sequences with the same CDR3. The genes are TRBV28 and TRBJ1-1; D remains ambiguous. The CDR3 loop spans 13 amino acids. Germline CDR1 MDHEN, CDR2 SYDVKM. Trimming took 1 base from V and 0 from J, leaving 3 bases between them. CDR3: CASSLSVNTEAFF. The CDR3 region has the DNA TGTGCCAGCAGTTTATCGGTGAACACTGAAGCTTTCTTT.